Sequencing of this T cell receptor beta chain was carried out in a study of T-cell reconstitution after alpha-beta-depleted transplantation in children. Overall study findings and caveats: T-cell counts and diversity were attributed mostly to newly produced T cells one year after transplant. Several hundred expanded graft clones reportedly gave rise to the alpha-beta T cells present about two months after transplant. Some patients showed high day-60 TCRbeta diversity, which derived from surviving recipient T cells and thymic progenitors.

The table lists this clonotype with many counts. What it recognizes is unknown. Germline CDR1 MDHEN, CDR2 SYDVKM. This CDR3 is built from 16 residues. Trimming removed 0 bases from V and 5 bases from J, with 14 bases in between. The TCRbeta library incorporated unique molecular identifiers. TCRdb called the PCR reads again in MiXCR, with one record for every CDR3 protein. Of around 300,000 distinct CDR3 sequences listed, 9.5% to 13% are singletons. The origin of this receptor is a boy younger than two with acute myeloid leukemia, due to receive a stem cell transplant. Sample: PBMCs, taken before TCRalphabeta/CD19-depleted stem cell transplant. This chain uses TRBV28 with TRBJ1-5, with a weak D call TRBD1 (6 bases). The CDR3 DNA reads TGTGCCAGCAGTTTATGGGGGGGGGCGACTGATCAGCCCCAGCATTTT. Translated, it gives CASSLWGGATDQPQHF.